This TCR beta chain appears in the sequencing data of a study of beta chain features in type 1 diabetes. About the study: The patient and healthy donor groups were comparable for age, gender and cell yields. Study results and limitations: Small HLA sub-analyses could not settle whether HLA shapes TCRB rearrangement.

Researchers reported sorting CD4+ naive, central memory, regulatory and stem cell-like memory cells via CD45RO/CCR7/CD25/CD127/CD95/CD27. This clone was picked up one time. Its antigen remains unidentified. J lost 0 bases, V lost 1 base, and 6 bases had no gene match. The germline gives CDR1 SGHVS, CDR2 FQNEAQ. The CDR3 length is 17 residues. Since all of the isolated RNA was reverse transcribed, expressed TCRB transcripts were what got sequenced. Clones were read by immunoSEQ multiplex PCR, and TCRdb kept only the in-frame ones, dropping some. The sample lists 860,000 or so clones, about a sixth occurring once.

The clonotype was recovered from a woman between 18 and 29 years old in good health. The rearrangement uses TRBV7-8 and TRBJ1-2; 9 bases are a match to TRBD1. Specimen: naive CD4+ T cells from blood. CDR3 coding DNA: TGTGCCAGCAGCTTAGTCCCCCGGGACAGGGCTAACTATGGCTACACCTTC. It specifies CASSLVPRDRANYGYTF.